These 30 T cell receptor beta chains were all obtained from the same sample, sequenced in a study of metastatic and nonmetastatic thyroid tumors (dated by TCRdb to the early 2020s). None of the patients had been given any treatment before thyroid surgery. Library preparation used PCR. Sequencing was carried out with an Illumina HiSeq 4000. TCRdb itself trimmed the public reads at Q25 with fastp, ran MiXCR and retained productive beta chains. Recorded for this sample are fewer than 20,000 clones; around a fifth of them occurred a single time. In total, the top ten clones hold less than 25% of the sample. The sample consisted of adjacent normal tissue. These receptor sequences come from a female donor with papillary thyroid cancer or a benign thyroid nodule (not recorded which). Some clones in this sample may be carry-over from other donors' samples.

The chain carries TRBV12-5 and TRBJ1-3; 9 nucleotides agree with TRBD1. This CDR3 comprises 17 residues. After removal of 5 bases from V and 4 bases from J, the junction contained 12 bases not matched to a gene. Germline V gene sequence: CDR1 LGHNT, CDR2 FRNRAP. The CDR3 here is CASGETRGQGTGNTIYF. CDR3 nucleotide sequence: TGTGCTAGTGGTGAGACCCGAGGACAGGGGACGGGAAACACCATATATTTT.

V usage is TRBV6-1 and J usage is TRBJ1-1; D may be TRBD1 (5 bases). CDR3 size: 12 residues. V lost 9 bases to trimming and J lost 4 bases, with 12 bases between them. Germline V CDR1 and CDR2: MNHNS, SASEGT. In DNA, the CDR3 is TGTGCCAGGGGCAGGGTGGGCACTGAAGCTTTCTTT. It encodes CARGRVGTEAFF.

There are many counts of this clone. The V gene is TRBV30, the J gene TRBJ2-5; a possible D gene is TRBD2 (5 bases). Germline V gives CDR1 GTSNPN, CDR2 SVGIG (reference sequence). The V end lost 5 bases, the J end lost 10 bases, and 14 bases lay between the germline ends. The CDR3 sequence is 11 residues long. The CDR3 protein is CAWEVGGNQYF. CDR3 nucleotides: TGTGCCTGGGAGGTTGGAGGAAACCAGTACTTC.

The chain links TRBV11-2 to TRBJ2-2; 9 positions match TRBD1. CDR3 length: 16 residues. Germline trimming cut 3 bases from V and 1 base from J; bases unmatched to any gene: 3. The germline V gene has CDR1 SGHAT and CDR2 FQNNGV. In DNA form, the CDR3 reads TGTGCCAGCAGCTTGGGGGGACAGGGGAACACCGGGGAGCTGTTTTTT. This translates into CASSLGGQGNTGELFF.

This chain connects TRBV20-1 to TRBJ2-1, with TRBD2 matching over 7 bases. Germline lookup yields CDR1 DFQATT and CDR2 SNEGSKA (reference sequence). V shed 5 bases, J shed 6 bases, and the junction held 10 bases outside the gene matches. The CDR3 is 14 residues long. The CDR3 DNA follows: TGCAGTGCTTCCTGGACTAGTTTGGGCAATGAGCAGTTCTTC. Translation gives CSASWTSLGNEQFF.

This chain connects TRBV20-1 to TRBJ1-1, with D possibly TRBD1 on 5 matching bases. CDR3 length equals 13 residues. The germline V and J ends were trimmed by 5 bases and 1 base, with 11 bases remaining between them. CDR1 is DFQATT and CDR2 is SNEGSKA in the germline V gene (reference sequence). CDR3 DNA sequence: TGCAGTGCTTGGGGTGGGGGGAACACTGAAGCTTTCTTT. Protein: CSAWGGGNTEAFF.

This clone was detected a few times. The rearrangement uses TRBV2 and TRBJ2-7; D call uncertain. Trimming stripped 8 bases from V and 4 bases from J, with 12 bases between. CDR3 length equals 12 residues. Germline V lookup: CDR1 SNHLY, CDR2 FYNNEI. CDR3 in amino acids: CASFGGPYEQYF. DNA for the CDR3: TGTGCCAGCTTCGGCGGTCCTTACGAGCAGTACTTC.

This chain joins TRBV11-1 and TRBJ1-5; D is perhaps TRBD1 (5 bases). Trimming removed 7 bases from V and 1 base from J, with 17 bases in between. Germline CDR1 reads SGHAT; CDR2 reads FQDESV (reference sequence). The length of the CDR3 is 16 residues. The CDR3 nucleotides are TGTGCCAGCACCTTCTCGGGGGGGGGAAGCAATCAGCCCCAGCATTTT. Its translation: CASTFSGGGSNQPQHF.

As for this clone: An end of the junction does not agree with germline; a read error may underlie this. This chain connects TRBV28 to TRBJ2-7, with TRBD1 as a possible D gene (7 bases). The CDR3 consists of 14 residues. Germline V lookup: CDR1 MDHEN, CDR2 SYDVKM. The CDR3 region has the DNA TGTGCCAGCAGTCTCAACAGGGGACTCTACGATCAGTACTTC. Encoded protein: CASSLNRGLYDQYF.

CDR3 sequence (DNA): TGTGCCGGAAAAAACAGGGCGGCGAACACTGAAGCTTTCTTT. It yields the protein CAGKNRAANTEAFF. The gene calls are TRBV30 and TRBJ1-1; D possibly corresponds to TRBD1 (6 bases). The V end lost 8 bases, the J end lost 1 base, and 17 bases lay between the germline ends. The CDR3 is made up of 14 amino acids. The V gene's germline CDR1 is GTSNPN and CDR2 SVGIG (reference sequence).

This clone was seen a few times. This chain uses TRBV5-1 with TRBJ1-1; D is uncertain. Germline values: CDR1 SGHRS, CDR2 YFSETQ. This CDR3 has 13 residues. Trimming left V 2 bases short and J 0 bases short, with 5 bases between. The CDR3 DNA follows: TGCGCCAGCAGCTTCGTACTGAACACTGAAGCTTTCTTT. Translated, it gives CASSFVLNTEAFF.

With respect to this clone: Compared with germline, one end of the junction differs, possibly owing to a read error. J is TRBJ2-5 and V is TRBV20-1; D perhaps matches TRBD1 (5 bases). The CDR3 is 14 amino acids. Looked up from germline, CDR1 is DFQATT and CDR2 is SNEGSKA (reference sequence). The CDR3 reads CSAILRDRQDTQYF. The CDR3 nucleotides are TGCAGTGCTATCTTACGAGACAGACAAGACACCCAGTACTTC.

This clone appeared many times. Other DNA sequences from this sample encode an identical CDR3 as well. The chain joins TRBV6-1 to TRBJ1-3; 7 bases fit TRBD1. The length of the CDR3 is 14 residues. Germline CDR1 MNHNS, CDR2 SASEGT. Trimming cost V 6 bases and J 0 bases; bases outside gene matches: 2. The CDR3: CASRTGSSGNTIYF. DNA of the CDR3: TGTGCCAGCAGGACAGGGTCCTCTGGAAACACCATATATTTT.

A few counts support this clone. V usage is TRBV12-3 or TRBV12-4 and J usage is TRBJ2-1; D tentatively reads TRBD1 or TRBD2 (5 bases each). The V end lost 7 bases, the J end lost 8 bases, and 15 bases lay between the germline ends. CDR3 length equals 13 residues. CDR3 nucleotides: TGTGCCAGCACCCTTGGGGGTCGAGATGAGCAGTTCTTC. Protein product: CASTLGGRDEQFF.

Within the sample, this clone is large. The gene calls are TRBV29-1 and TRBJ1-2, with D unresolved. CDR3 length equals 13 residues. Germline CDR1 SQVTM, CDR2 ANQGSEA. V was shortened by 0 bases and J by 3 bases, with 8 bases between the two germline ends. CDR3 bases: TGCAGCGTTGAAGAAGGGCAGTACTATGGCTACACCTTC. It specifies CSVEEGQYYGYTF.

This clone was seen a handful of times. The chain carries TRBV10-3 and TRBJ2-2; 7 positions match TRBD1. This CDR3 spans 15 amino acids. Unmatched junction bases numbered 4, after V lost 4 bases and J lost 2 bases. The germline V gene encodes CDR1 ENHRY and CDR2 SYGVKD. The CDR3 loop is CAISGRTGNTGELFF. The DNA of the CDR3 is TGTGCCATCAGTGGCCGGACAGGTAACACCGGGGAGCTGTTTTTT.

This clone was picked up a small number of times. The chain recombines TRBV2 with TRBJ1-1; D possibly corresponds to TRBD1 (5 bases). The ends were cut back, 6 bases at V and 1 base at J, with 15 bases in the middle. The CDR3 is 15 residues long. CDR1 and CDR2 from the germline V gene are SNHLY and FYNNEI. This CDR3 is CASSPPGVGNTEAFF. For the CDR3, the DNA is TGTGCCAGCAGCCCTCCGGGGGTCGGGAACACTGAAGCTTTCTTT.

On this clone: At one boundary the junction diverges from the germline segment, which might be a read error. J is TRBJ2-1 and V is TRBV11-2; D is perhaps TRBD1 or TRBD2 (5 bases each). The germline CDR1 and CDR2 sequences are SGHAT and FQNNGV. This CDR3 has 18 amino acids. The CDR3 loop reads CASSEGPSLGRIYNEHFF. CDR3 DNA sequence: TGTGCCAGCAGCGAAGGCCCCAGTTTGGGACGAATTTACAACGAGCATTTCTTC.

About this clone itself: Additional DNA sequences in this sample encode the identical CDR3. The chain combines TRBV20-1 with TRBJ1-5; 10 nucleotides match TRBD1. The germline V gene has CDR1 DFQATT and CDR2 SNEGSKA (reference sequence). V was clipped by 3 bases and J by 6 bases; unmatched bases: 11. The CDR3 contains 16 residues. The CDR3 DNA reads as TGCAGTGCTAGGCAAGGAGGGACAGGGGTTGGTCAGCCCCAGCATTTT. Encoded protein: CSARQGGTGVGQPQHF.

This chain connects TRBV20-1 to TRBJ2-2, with D perhaps assigned TRBD1 or TRBD2 (5 bases each). The CDR3 consists of 15 residues. V shed 5 bases and J shed 5 bases, with 18 bases lying between them. Per germline, CDR1 DFQATT and CDR2 SNEGSKA (reference sequence). CDR3 sequence reads: CSAPSMQGGTGELFF. In DNA form, the CDR3 reads TGCAGTGCTCCCTCTATGCAGGGCGGGACCGGGGAGCTGTTTTTT.

The rearrangement uses TRBV5-1 and TRBJ2-3; D remains unclear. Looked up from germline, CDR1 is SGHRS and CDR2 is YFSETQ. V dropped 2 bases and J dropped 4 bases, with 8 bases sitting between them. CDR3 length: 13 amino acids. The CDR3 nucleotides are TGCGCCAGCAGCTTCGCCCTATCAGATACGCAGTATTTT. Translated: CASSFALSDTQYF.

The J gene is TRBJ2-1, the V gene TRBV6-9; D is perhaps TRBD1 or TRBD2 (7 bases each). Germline V gene sequence: CDR1 MNHGY, CDR2 SVAAGI. Trimming took off 0 bases at V and 8 bases at J, with 14 bases between the two ends. CDR3 size: 15 residues. CDR3 coding DNA: TGTGCCAGCAGTTATTCGGGACAGCGGGGCGATGAGCAGTTCTTC. Amino acid sequence: CASSYSGQRGDEQFF.

V usage is TRBV7-6 and J usage is TRBJ2-7; TRBD2 matches at 8 bases. V lost 1 base to trimming and J lost 5 bases; unmatched junction nucleotides: 10. CDR1 SGHVS and CDR2 FNYEAQ come from the germline V gene. The CDR3 is 16 residues long. The CDR3 DNA is TGTGCCAGCAGCTTAGAACGCGGGAGGCTGATAGACGAGCAGTACTTC. It translates to CASSLERGRLIDEQYF.

V is TRBV5-1 and J is TRBJ1-2; D is possibly TRBD1 (5 bases). Per germline, CDR1 SGHRS and CDR2 YFSETQ. V lost 3 bases, J lost 1 base, and 19 bases lay in between. There are 17 residues in the CDR3. This CDR3 is CASSWGVPGRDNYGYTF. CDR3 bases: TGCGCCAGCAGCTGGGGGGTCCCGGGACGGGATAACTATGGCTACACCTTC.

This chain joins TRBV5-1 and TRBJ1-2; D not certain. The CDR3 spans 14 residues. Germline CDR1 and CDR2: SGHRS and YFSETQ. The germline V and J ends were trimmed by 0 bases and 5 bases, with 11 bases remaining between them. CDR3 protein: CASSLEGAEYGYTF. In DNA form, the CDR3 reads TGCGCCAGCAGCTTGGAGGGCGCTGAGTATGGCTACACCTTC.

This clone was recorded a few times. V is TRBV27 and J is TRBJ1-2, with unresolved D. The CDR3 contains 15 residues. Trimming shortened V by 6 bases and J by 3 bases, and 17 bases separated the two germline ends. Germline CDR1 MNHEY, CDR2 SMNVEV (reference sequence). The CDR3 DNA sequence: TGTGCCAGCAGGGACCTTCATGGAGTTCACTATGGCTACACCTTC. Amino acids: CASRDLHGVHYGYTF.

This clone was counted a few times. The chain couples TRBV3-1 to TRBJ1-2; D is unresolved. CDR3 size: 13 residues. The V gene lost 0 bases and the J gene lost 8 bases, with 10 bases spanning the gap. In germline, CDR1 is LGHDT, CDR2 YNNKEL (reference sequence). The CDR3 bases are TGTGCCAGCAGCCAAGAGGGTTGGAGGGGCTACACCTTC. Translation: CASSQEGWRGYTF.

The chain joins TRBV6-6 to TRBJ2-2; TRBD2 agrees at 8 bases. The trim removed 2 bases at V and 7 bases at J, leaving 9 bases unmatched. The germline V gene encodes CDR1 MNHNY and CDR2 SVGAGI (reference sequence). This CDR3 is 16 amino acids long. The CDR3 is CASSYPRGGAGGELFF. The CDR3, as DNA: TGTGCCAGCAGTTACCCCCGGGGGGGCGCTGGCGGGGAGCTGTTTTTT.

This rearrangement joins TRBV2 to TRBJ1-1; no clear D. The CDR3 totals 13 residues. The ends were cut back, 2 bases at V and 3 bases at J, with 7 bases in the middle. CDR1 and CDR2 (germline): SNHLY, FYNNEI. The CDR3 coding sequence is TGTGCCAGCAGTGAACTGGAGGACACTGAAGCTTTCTTT. Translated: CASSELEDTEAFF.

This sequence joins TRBV18 and TRBJ2-4, with D perhaps TRBD2 (5 bases). The germline CDR1 and CDR2 sequences are KGHSH and LQKENI. Between the trimmed V and J ends, which lost 3 bases and 9 bases, there was a span of 18 bases. The CDR3 spans 15 residues. In DNA form, the CDR3 reads TGTGCCAGCTCACCTCCTTTGGGGAGTGAGGGCATTCAGTACTTC. This translates into CASSPPLGSEGIQYF.